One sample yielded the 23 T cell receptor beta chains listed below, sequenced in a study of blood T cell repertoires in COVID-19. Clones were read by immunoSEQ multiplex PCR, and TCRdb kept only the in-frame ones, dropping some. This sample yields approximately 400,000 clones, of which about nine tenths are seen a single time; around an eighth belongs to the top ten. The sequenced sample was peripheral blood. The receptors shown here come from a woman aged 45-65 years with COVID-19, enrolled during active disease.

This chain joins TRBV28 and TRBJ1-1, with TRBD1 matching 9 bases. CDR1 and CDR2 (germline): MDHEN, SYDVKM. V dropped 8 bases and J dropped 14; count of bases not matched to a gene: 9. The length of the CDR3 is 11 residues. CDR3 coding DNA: TGTGCCAGCGGGTCCCCGGGACAGGGCTTCTTT. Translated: CASGSPGQGFF.

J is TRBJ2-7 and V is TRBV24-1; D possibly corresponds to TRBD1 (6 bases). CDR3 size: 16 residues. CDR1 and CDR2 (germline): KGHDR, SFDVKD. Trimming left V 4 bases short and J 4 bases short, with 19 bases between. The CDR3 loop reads CATSERTEKLLYEQYF. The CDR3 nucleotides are TGTGCCACCAGTGAACGGACAGAAAAACTACTATACGAGCAGTACTTC.

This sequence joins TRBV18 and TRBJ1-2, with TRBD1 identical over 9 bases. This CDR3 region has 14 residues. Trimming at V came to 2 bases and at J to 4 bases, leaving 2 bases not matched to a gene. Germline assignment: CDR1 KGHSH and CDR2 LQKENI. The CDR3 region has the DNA TGTGCCAGCTCACCAGTGGGACAGGGCTATGGCTACACCTTC. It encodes CASSPVGQGYGYTF.

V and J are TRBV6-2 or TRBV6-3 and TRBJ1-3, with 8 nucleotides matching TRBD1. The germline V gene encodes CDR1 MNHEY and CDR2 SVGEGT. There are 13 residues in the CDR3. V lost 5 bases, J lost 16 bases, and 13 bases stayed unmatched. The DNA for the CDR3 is TGTGCCAGCAGTCGTTTGACAGGGGAAGGTTCGTATTTT. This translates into CASSRLTGEGSYF.

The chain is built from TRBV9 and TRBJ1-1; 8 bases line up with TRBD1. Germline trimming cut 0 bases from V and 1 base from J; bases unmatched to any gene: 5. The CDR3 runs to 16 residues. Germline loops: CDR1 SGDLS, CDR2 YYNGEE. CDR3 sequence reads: CASSVGRDRQNTEAFF. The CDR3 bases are TGTGCCAGCAGCGTAGGTCGGGACAGGCAGAACACTGAAGCTTTCTTT.

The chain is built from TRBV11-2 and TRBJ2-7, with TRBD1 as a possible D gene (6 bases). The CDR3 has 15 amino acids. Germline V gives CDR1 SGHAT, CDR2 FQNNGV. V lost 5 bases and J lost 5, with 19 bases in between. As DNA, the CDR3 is TGTGCCAGCAGCCCTCGACCCCAGAGGGGGAACGAGCAGTACTTC. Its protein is CASSPRPQRGNEQYF.

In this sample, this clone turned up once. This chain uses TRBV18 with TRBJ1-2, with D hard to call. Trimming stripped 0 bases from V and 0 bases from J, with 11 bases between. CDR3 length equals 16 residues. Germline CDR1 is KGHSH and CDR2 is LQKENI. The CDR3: CASSPPRFGSNYGYTF. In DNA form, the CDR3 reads TGTGCCAGCTCACCACCGCGCTTCGGGTCTAACTATGGCTACACCTTC.

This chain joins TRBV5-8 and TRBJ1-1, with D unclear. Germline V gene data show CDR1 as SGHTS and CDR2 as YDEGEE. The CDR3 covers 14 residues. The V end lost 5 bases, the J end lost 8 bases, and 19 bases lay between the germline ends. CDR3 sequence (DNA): TGTGCCAGCAGGGCCGGGTCGCCCGGAACCGAAGCTTTCTTT. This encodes CASRAGSPGTEAFF.

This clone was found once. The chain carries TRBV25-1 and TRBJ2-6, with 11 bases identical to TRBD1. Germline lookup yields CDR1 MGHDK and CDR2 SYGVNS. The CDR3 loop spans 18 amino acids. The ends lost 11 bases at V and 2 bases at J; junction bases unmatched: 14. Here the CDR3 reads CAAPWDRGRGTGANVLTF. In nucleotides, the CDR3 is TGTGCCGCCCCCTGGGACAGGGGGAGGGGCACTGGGGCCAACGTCCTGACTTTC.

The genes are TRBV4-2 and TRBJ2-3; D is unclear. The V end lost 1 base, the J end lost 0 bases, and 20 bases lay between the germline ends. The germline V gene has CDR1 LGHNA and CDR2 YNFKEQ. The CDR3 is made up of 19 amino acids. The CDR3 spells CASSQGSTATDPSTDTQYF. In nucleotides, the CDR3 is TGTGCCAGCAGCCAAGGCTCAACAGCAACCGATCCTAGCACAGATACGCAGTATTTT.

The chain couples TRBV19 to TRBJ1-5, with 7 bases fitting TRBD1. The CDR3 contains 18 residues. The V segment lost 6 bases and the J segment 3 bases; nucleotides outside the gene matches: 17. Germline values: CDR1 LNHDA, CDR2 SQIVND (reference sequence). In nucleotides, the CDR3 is TGTGCCAGTAGAGTACAGGGGCGCGGAGGGGACGTCAATCAGCCCCAGCATTTT. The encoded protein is CASRVQGRGGDVNQPQHF.

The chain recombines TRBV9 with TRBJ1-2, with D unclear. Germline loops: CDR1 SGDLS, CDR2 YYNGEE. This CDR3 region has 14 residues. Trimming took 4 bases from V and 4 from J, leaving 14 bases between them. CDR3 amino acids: CASSPGLSPYGYTF. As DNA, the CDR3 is TGTGCCAGCAGCCCCGGGTTGTCACCCTATGGCTACACCTTC.

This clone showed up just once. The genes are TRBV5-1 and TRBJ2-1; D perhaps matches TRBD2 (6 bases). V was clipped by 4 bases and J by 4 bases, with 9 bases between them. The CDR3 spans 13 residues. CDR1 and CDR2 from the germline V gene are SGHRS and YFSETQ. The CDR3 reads CASSAGRYNEQFF. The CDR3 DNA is TGCGCCAGCAGCGCTGGGAGGTACAATGAGCAGTTCTTC.

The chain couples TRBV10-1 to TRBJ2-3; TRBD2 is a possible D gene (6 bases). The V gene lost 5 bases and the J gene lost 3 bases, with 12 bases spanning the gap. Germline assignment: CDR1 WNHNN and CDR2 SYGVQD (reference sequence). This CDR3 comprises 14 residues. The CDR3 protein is CASSREPSTDTQYF. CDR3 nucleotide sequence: TGCGCCAGCAGTCGGGAGCCATCAACAGATACGCAGTATTTT.

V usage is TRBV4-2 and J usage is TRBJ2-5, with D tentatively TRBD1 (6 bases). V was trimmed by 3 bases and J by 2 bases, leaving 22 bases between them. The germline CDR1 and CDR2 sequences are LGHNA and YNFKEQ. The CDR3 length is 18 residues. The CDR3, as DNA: TGTGCCAGCAGCCACCCGCAAGGATCCGGGACAACTCAAGAGACCCAGTACTTC. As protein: CASSHPQGSGTTQETQYF.

The CDR3 loop reads CASSFREYGYTF. CDR3 nucleotide sequence: TGTGCCAGCAGCTTCAGGGAATATGGCTACACCTTC. V is TRBV9 and J is TRBJ1-2; TRBD1 might be the D (5 bases). This CDR3 comprises 12 residues. V shed 4 bases and J shed 5 bases, with 9 bases lying between them. CDR1 and CDR2 (germline): SGDLS, YYNGEE.

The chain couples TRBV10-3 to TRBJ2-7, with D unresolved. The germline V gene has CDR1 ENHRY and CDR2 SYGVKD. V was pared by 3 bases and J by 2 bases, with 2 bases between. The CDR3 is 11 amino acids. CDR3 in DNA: TGTGCCATCAGTGACACCTACGAGCAGTACTTC. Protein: CAISDTYEQYF.

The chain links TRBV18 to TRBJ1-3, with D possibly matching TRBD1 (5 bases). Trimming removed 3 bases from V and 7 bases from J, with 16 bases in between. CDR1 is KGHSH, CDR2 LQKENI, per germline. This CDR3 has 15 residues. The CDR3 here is CASSPNQAPGNTIYF. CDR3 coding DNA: TGTGCCAGCTCACCTAACCAGGCTCCAGGGAACACCATATATTTT.

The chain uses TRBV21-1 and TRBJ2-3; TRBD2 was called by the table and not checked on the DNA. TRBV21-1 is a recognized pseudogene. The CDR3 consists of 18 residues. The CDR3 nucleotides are TGTGCCAGCAGCAAAGGACTAGCGGGGGGTTTGGGCACAGATACGCAGTATTTT. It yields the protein CASSKGLAGGLGTDTQYF.

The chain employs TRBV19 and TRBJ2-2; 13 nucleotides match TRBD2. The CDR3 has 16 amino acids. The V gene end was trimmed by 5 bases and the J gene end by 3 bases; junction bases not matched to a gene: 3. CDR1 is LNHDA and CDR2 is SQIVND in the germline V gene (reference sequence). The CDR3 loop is CASSSGLAGYTGELFF. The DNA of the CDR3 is TGTGCCAGTAGTTCGGGACTAGCGGGGTACACCGGGGAGCTGTTTTTT.

CDR3 protein: CASSQLAGAMQYF. CDR3 sequence (DNA): TGTGCCAGCAGCCAATTAGCGGGGGCCATGCAGTACTTC. This chain joins TRBV3-1 (or the pseudogene TRBV3-2) and TRBJ2-7, with 9 nucleotides matching TRBD2. The germline gives CDR1 LGHDT, CDR2 YNNKEL (reference sequence). The CDR3 runs to 13 residues. J lost 9 bases, V lost 2 bases, and 5 bases had no gene match.

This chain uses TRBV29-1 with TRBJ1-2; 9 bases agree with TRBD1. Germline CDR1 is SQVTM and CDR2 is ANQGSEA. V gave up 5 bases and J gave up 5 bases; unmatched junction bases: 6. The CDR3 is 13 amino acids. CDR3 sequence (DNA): TGCAGCGTTAAGGACAGGGGAGTGTATGGCTACACCTTC. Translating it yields CSVKDRGVYGYTF.

The CDR3 spells CASSLDFGQGNIQYF. CDR3 in DNA: TGTGCCAGCAGCTTAGACTTCGGACAGGGCAACATTCAGTACTTC. The chain recombines TRBV7-9 with TRBJ2-4, with 8 bases matching TRBD1. V lost 1 base to trimming and J lost 7 bases; unmatched junction nucleotides: 6. CDR1 is SEHNR and CDR2 is FQNEAQ in the germline V gene (reference sequence). This CDR3 is built from 15 residues.